This TCR beta chain originates from a study of blood T cell repertoires in COVID-19. Study at large: Donors in the United States, Italy and Spain gave samples during acute or convalescent COVID-19.

This clone was recorded only once. How the authors handled the data: Amplification from reference gene primers served as the basis for estimated nucleated cell counts. Measured with immunoSEQ multiplex PCR; TCRdb has only the in-frame clones, and not every one. V and J calls and clone size are as listed in that table; D and trimming were resolved from the DNA. The repertoire holds about 10,000 clones, with approximately 86% as singletons. The CDR3 loop spans 15 amino acids. Germline-derived CDR1 and CDR2 are SGHDN and FVKESK. Trimming took 4 bases from V and 4 from J; bases not matched to a gene: 4. The chain recombines TRBV14 with TRBJ2-7, with 13 bases aligning to TRBD2. This clonotype was sampled from a human donor in a cohort sampled during active COVID-19. The sequenced sample consisted of peripheral blood. The CDR3, as DNA: TGTGCCAGCAGCCCGGGACTAGCGGGATCATACGAGCAGTACTTC. It is translated as CASSPGLAGSYEQYF.